This T cell receptor (beta chain) came from a study of metastatic and nonmetastatic thyroid tumors. Whole-study context: A comparison of repertoires was made across blood and tumor or nodule tissue from malignant and benign thyroid patients.

TCRdb reprocessed the PCR reads via MiXCR. Altogether about 56,000 clones are present, more than 25% being singletons, with the ten largest covering around 15%. V was shortened by 1 base and J by 7 bases, with 14 bases between the two germline ends. CDR1 is MGHRA, CDR2 YSYEKL, per germline. This CDR3 spans 16 amino acids. Until they underwent thyroid surgery, no patient had received any treatment. The chain employs TRBV4-1 and TRBJ1-6; possible D gene TRBD1, 5 bases. The receptor was derived from a female donor with papillary thyroid cancer or a benign thyroid nodule (not recorded which). Some clones in this sample may be carry-over from other donors' samples. Source material: blood. As DNA, the CDR3 is TGCGCCAGCAGCCAAGTTGGGGCAGGGACGAATTCACCCCTCCACTTT. Translation: CASSQVGAGTNSPLHF.